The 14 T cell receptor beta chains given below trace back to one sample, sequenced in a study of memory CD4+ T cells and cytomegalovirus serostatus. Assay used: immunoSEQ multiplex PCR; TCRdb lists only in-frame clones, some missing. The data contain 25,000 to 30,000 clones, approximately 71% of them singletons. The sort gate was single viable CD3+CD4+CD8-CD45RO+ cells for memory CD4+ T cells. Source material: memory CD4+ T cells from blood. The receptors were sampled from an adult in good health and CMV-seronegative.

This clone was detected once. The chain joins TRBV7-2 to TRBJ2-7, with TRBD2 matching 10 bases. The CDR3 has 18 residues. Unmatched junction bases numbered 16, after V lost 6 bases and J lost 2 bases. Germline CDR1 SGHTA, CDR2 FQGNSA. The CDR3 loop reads CASRGTGEREGRTYEQYF. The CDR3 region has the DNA TGTGCCAGCAGGGGGACCGGGGAGCGGGAGGGGAGAACCTACGAGCAGTACTTC.

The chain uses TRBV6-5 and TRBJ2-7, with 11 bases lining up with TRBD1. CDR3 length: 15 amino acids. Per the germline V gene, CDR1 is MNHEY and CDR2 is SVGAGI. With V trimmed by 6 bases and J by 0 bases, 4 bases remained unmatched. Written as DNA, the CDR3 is TGTGCCAGCAGCCCCGGGACAGGGGGCTCCTACGAGCAGTACTTC. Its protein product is CASSPGTGGSYEQYF.

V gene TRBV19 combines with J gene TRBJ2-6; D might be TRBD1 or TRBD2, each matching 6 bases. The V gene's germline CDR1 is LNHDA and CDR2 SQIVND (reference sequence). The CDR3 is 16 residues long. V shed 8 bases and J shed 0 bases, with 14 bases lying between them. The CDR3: CASSTGAYSGANVLTF. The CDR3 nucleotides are TGTGCCAGTTCTACGGGGGCTTACTCTGGGGCCAACGTCCTGACTTTC.

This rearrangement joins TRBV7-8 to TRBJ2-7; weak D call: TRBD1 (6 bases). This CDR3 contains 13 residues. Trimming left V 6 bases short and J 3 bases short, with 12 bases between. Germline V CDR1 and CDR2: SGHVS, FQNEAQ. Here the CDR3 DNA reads TGTGCCAGCAGTCGACAGGCGAACTACGAGCAGTACTTC. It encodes CASSRQANYEQYF.

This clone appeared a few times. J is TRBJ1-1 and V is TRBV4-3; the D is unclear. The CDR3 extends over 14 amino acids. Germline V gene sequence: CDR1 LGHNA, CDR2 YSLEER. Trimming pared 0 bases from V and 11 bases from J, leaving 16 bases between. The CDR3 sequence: CASSQDVQSKGAFF. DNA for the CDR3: TGCGCCAGCAGCCAAGATGTCCAATCTAAAGGGGCTTTCTTT.

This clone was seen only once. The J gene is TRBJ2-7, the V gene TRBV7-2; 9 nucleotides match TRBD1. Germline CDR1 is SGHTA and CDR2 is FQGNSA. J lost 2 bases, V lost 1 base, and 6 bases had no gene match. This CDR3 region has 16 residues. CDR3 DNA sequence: TGTGCCAGCAGCTTAGGGGGGACAGGGATCCCCTACGAGCAGTACTTC. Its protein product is CASSLGGTGIPYEQYF.

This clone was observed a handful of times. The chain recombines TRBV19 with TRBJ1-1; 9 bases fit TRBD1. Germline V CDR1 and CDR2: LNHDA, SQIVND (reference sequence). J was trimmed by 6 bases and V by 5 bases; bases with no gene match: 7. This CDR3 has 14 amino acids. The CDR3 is CASSPGQGSSEAFF. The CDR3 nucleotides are TGTGCCAGTAGTCCGGGACAGGGTAGCTCTGAAGCTTTCTTT.

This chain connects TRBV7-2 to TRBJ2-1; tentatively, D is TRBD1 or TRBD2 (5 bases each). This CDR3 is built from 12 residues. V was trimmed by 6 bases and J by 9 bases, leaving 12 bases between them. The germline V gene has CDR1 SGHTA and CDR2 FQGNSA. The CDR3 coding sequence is TGTGCCAGCAGTCCCGGGACCCTTGAGCAGTTCTTC. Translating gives CASSPGTLEQFF.

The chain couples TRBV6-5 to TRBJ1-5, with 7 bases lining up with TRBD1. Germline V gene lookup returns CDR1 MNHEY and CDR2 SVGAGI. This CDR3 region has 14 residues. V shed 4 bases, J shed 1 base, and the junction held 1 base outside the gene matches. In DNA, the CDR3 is TGTGCCAGCAGTTGGGGACAGAGCAATCAGCCCCAGCATTTT. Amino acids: CASSWGQSNQPQHF.

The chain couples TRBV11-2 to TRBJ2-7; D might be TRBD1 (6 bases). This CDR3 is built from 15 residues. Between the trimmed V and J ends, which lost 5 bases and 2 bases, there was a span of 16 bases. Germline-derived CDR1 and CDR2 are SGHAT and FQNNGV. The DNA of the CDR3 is TGTGCCAGCAGCCCCTCGGGACAAACCACCTACGAGCAGTACTTC. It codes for CASSPSGQTTYEQYF. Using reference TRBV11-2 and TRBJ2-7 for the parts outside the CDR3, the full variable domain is EAGVAQSPRYKIIEKRQSVAFWCNPISGHATLYWYQQILGQGPKLLIQFQNNGVVDDSQLPKDRFSAERLKGVDSTLKIQPAKLEDSAVYLCASSPSGQTTYEQYFGPGTRLTVT.

The CDR3 nucleotides read TGTGCCAGCAGCAAAGAAGTGGGGTCTGAAGCTTTCTTT. It specifies CASSKEVGSEAFF. The chain uses TRBV21-1 and TRBJ1-1. TRBV21-1 is a documented pseudogene. The length of the CDR3 is 13 residues.

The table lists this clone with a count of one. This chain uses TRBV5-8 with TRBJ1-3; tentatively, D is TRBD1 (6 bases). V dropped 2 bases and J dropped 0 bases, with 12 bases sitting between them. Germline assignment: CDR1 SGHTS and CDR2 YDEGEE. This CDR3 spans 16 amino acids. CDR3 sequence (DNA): TGTGCCAGCAGCTTACAGGGCCTTACCTCTGGAAACACCATATATTTT. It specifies CASSLQGLTSGNTIYF.

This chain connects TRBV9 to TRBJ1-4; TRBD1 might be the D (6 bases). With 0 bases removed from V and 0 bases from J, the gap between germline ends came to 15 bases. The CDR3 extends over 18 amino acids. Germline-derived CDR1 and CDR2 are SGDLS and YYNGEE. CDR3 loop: CASSVDPDSYSTNEKLFF. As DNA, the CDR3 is TGTGCCAGCAGCGTAGATCCGGACAGCTATTCAACTAATGAAAAACTGTTTTTT.

The DNA for the CDR3 is TGTGCCAGCAGTTACTCCTATGACAGACCCCAGCATTTT. This sequence encodes CASSYSYDRPQHF. The V call is TRBV6-5, the J call TRBJ1-5, with a possible D match to TRBD1 (5 bases). The CDR3 is 13 residues long. Trimming removed 0 bases at V and 10 bases at J, with 10 bases between. Looked up from germline, CDR1 is MNHEY and CDR2 is SVGAGI.